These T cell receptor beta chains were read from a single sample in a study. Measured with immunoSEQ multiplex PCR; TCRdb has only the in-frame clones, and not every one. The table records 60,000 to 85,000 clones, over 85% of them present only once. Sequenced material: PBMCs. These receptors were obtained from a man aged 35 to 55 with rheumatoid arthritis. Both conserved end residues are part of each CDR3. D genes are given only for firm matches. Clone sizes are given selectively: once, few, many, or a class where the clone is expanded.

TGCGCCAGCAGTCCCGGGAGGAACACCGGGGAGCTGTTTTTT CASSPGRNTGELFF - TRBV10-1 - TRBJ2-2
TGCGCCAGCAGACCCACAGGGGCGAACTATGGCTACACCTTC CASRPTGANYGYTF - TRBV10-2 TRBD1 TRBJ1-2
TGTGCCAGCAGCTTAGTGGAAGGAGTGGAGACCCAGTACTTC CASSLVEGVETQYF - TRBV7-9 - TRBJ2-5
TGTGCCAGCAGCTCGTGGACGGCCTCTAACTATGGCTACACCTTC CASSSWTASNYGYTF once TRBV5-6 - TRBJ1-2
TGTGCCAGCAGCCTTACTAGCGGGTCTTTCACAGATACGCAGTATTTT CASSLTSGSFTDTQYF - TRBV3-1/TRBV3-2 TRBD2 TRBJ2-3
TGTGCCAGCAGGCCGGGACAGTACAATGAGCAGTTCTTC CASRPGQYNEQFF - TRBV12-3/TRBV12-4 TRBD1 TRBJ2-1
TGCAGCGTTCGCTACGGGGAGCAGTTCTTC CSVRYGEQFF - TRBV29-1 - TRBJ2-1
TGTGCCAGCAGCTTAGTCCGGAGTTCACCCCTCCACTTT CASSLVRSSPLHF - TRBV7-8 - TRBJ1-6
TGTGCCAGCAGTCGGCAGGGGGCAAGGGGAGAGGAGCTGTTTTTT CASSRQGARGEELFF - TRBV7-3 TRBD1 TRBJ2-2
TGTGCCACCACAGACGGGATGAACACCGGGGAGCTGTTTTTT CATTDGMNTGELFF - TRBV6-5 - TRBJ2-2
TGTGCCAGCAGTCCGATGACCTACAATGAGCAGTTCTTC CASSPMTYNEQFF once TRBV12-3/TRBV12-4 - TRBJ2-1
TGCGCCAGCAGCTTGGTGGGGGGCCCGGTATCTGGGGCCAACGTCCTGACTTTC CASSLVGGPVSGANVLTF few TRBV5-1 - TRBJ2-6
TGTGCCAGCAGTTTCGGTGTGACTAGCGGGAGTCCAGATACGCAGTATTTT CASSFGVTSGSPDTQYF - TRBV28 TRBD2 TRBJ2-3
TGTGCCAGCAGCTTAGCCGACAGGGTAAATGAAAAACTGTTTTTT CASSLADRVNEKLFF - TRBV7-9 TRBD1 TRBJ1-4
TGTGCCAGTACACGAGCGGTTTCCCTCGGGTCCTATGGCTACACCTTC CASTRAVSLGSYGYTF - TRBV19 - TRBJ1-2
TGTGCCAGCAGCTTATCGGGGGGGAAGGAGACCCAGTACTTC CASSLSGGKETQYF - TRBV7-9 TRBD2 TRBJ2-5
TGCGCCAGCAGCCAAACAGGTTACAATGAGCAGTTCTTC CASSQTGYNEQFF - TRBV4-3 - TRBJ2-1
TGTGCCAGCAGTTACTCGGGCACCTATAATTCACCCCTCCACTTT CASSYSGTYNSPLHF - TRBV6-5 - TRBJ1-6
TGTGCCAGCAGCCTTAGACAGAACACATTCCAAGAGACCCAGTACTTC CASSLRQNTFQETQYF - TRBV5-4 - TRBJ2-5
TGTGCCAGCAGCTGGGCGAACACCGGGGAGCTGTTTTTT CASSWANTGELFF - TRBV7-3 - TRBJ2-2
TGTGCCAGCAGCTTAGCGTCCAATGAGCAGTTCTTC CASSLASNEQFF - TRBV7-2 - TRBJ2-1
TGTGCCAGCTCACCCCTGGCTGACTACGAGCAGTACTTC CASSPLADYEQYF - TRBV18 - TRBJ2-7
TGTGCCAGCAGCTTGGCATTAAGTCCGGCCGAGCAGTACTTC CASSLALSPAEQYF - TRBV5-4 - TRBJ2-7
TGTGCCAGCAGCTTAGGGATTTCTCCGTACAATGAGCAGTTCTTC CASSLGISPYNEQFF - TRBV7-3 - TRBJ2-1
TGCAGTGCTAGTTTAGTACATGAGCAGTACTTC CSASLVHEQYF - TRBV20-1 - TRBJ2-7
TGTGCCAGCAGTCTGGGACAGGGTGCAGATACGCAGTATTTT CASSLGQGADTQYF - TRBV27 TRBD1 TRBJ2-3
TGTGCCAGCAGCGTAGAAGACAGGTACACAGATACGCAGTATTTT CASSVEDRYTDTQYF - TRBV9 - TRBJ2-3
TGCAGCGTTGGCGAGGACGGGCCCCAGCATTTT CSVGEDGPQHF once TRBV29-1 - TRBJ1-5
TGTGCCAGCAGCCAAGATTCAGGGATTTTATACGAGCAGTACTTC CASSQDSGILYEQYF - TRBV4-2 - TRBJ2-7
TGTGCCAGCAGTTTTACCGGGACAGGGGGGGTCAATCAGCCCCAGCATTTT CASSFTGTGGVNQPQHF few TRBV27 TRBD1 TRBJ1-5
TGCGCCAGCAGCTTTTCCGCGGACGGGGAGCTGTTTTTT CASSFSADGELFF - TRBV5-1 - TRBJ2-2
TGTGCCACAAGCCCGGGACAGGGTACTGAAGCTTTCTTT CATSPGQGTEAFF - TRBV24-1 TRBD1 TRBJ1-1
TGTGCCAGCAGTTACTCGTCAAGCAGACAGCCCCAGCATTTT CASSYSSSRQPQHF once TRBV6-5 - TRBJ1-5
TGTGCCAGCAGATTTATGTCGAGGGCTAACTATGGCTACACCTTC CASRFMSRANYGYTF - TRBV28 - TRBJ1-2
TGTGCCACCAGTGGGGGAAACTACGAGCAGTACTTC CATSGGNYEQYF - TRBV24-1 - TRBJ2-7
TGTGCCAGCAGCTTAGGAGGGGACCATTTAGCTTTCTTT CASSLGGDHLAFF - TRBV7-9 - TRBJ1-1
TGCGCCAGCAGCTTCACAGGGACAGGACCCTACGAGCAGTACTTC CASSFTGTGPYEQYF - TRBV5-1 TRBD1 TRBJ2-7
TGTGCCAGCAGTTTCAGCGGGGACAATGAGCAGTTCTTC CASSFSGDNEQFF - TRBV6-6 TRBD2 TRBJ2-1
TGTGCCTGGAGTCCACTAAACAATGAGCAGTTCTTC CAWSPLNNEQFF - TRBV30 - TRBJ2-1
TGCGCCAGCAGCTGGGGGACTAGCGGGGGGTCTCCCAATGAGCAGTTCTTC CASSWGTSGGSPNEQFF - TRBV5-1 TRBD2 TRBJ2-1
TGTGCCAGCAGCCCTCGAGCGGCGTCCGGGGCCAACGTCCTGACTTTC CASSPRAASGANVLTF once TRBV9 - TRBJ2-6
TGTGCCAGCAGCCAGACCGGGCTAATTAGGTCACCCCTCCACTTT CASSQTGLIRSPLHF - TRBV3-1/TRBV3-2 - TRBJ1-6
TGTGCCAGCAGCCCGGGACAGACCTACGAGCAGTACTTC CASSPGQTYEQYF - TRBV14 TRBD1 TRBJ2-7
TGTGCCAGCAGCCAAGAGTCGGCTACCTACGAGCAGTACTTC CASSQESATYEQYF - TRBV4-2 - TRBJ2-7
TGTGCCAGCAGCCAAGATCTTCGGGAATCCTACAATGAGCAGTTCTTC CASSQDLRESYNEQFF - TRBV4-2 - TRBJ2-1
TGCGCCAGCAGCTTGGTGGTCGGGACAGGAAAGCGCTCCTATAATTCACCCCTCCACTTT CASSLVVGTGKRSYNSPLHF - TRBV5-1 TRBD1 TRBJ1-6
TGTGCCAGCAGTTACTCCACTAGCGGGAGCCCAGAGCAGTTCTTC CASSYSTSGSPEQFF - TRBV6-5 TRBD2 TRBJ2-1
TGTGCCAGCAGTGGGAGAGACAGGGGGGCCTACAATGAGCAGTTCTTC CASSGRDRGAYNEQFF - TRBV6-1 TRBD1 TRBJ2-1
TGTGCCAGAAGCTTATACGGCAATGAGCAGTTCTTC CARSLYGNEQFF once TRBV5-3 - TRBJ2-1
TGTGCCAGCAACCTGGGACGGACTAATCAGCCCCAGCATTTT CASNLGRTNQPQHF - TRBV6-5 - TRBJ1-5
TGTGCCAGCTCACCAGGACTAGCGGGAGCCTACAATGAGCAGTTCTTC CASSPGLAGAYNEQFF - TRBV18 TRBD2 TRBJ2-1
TGCAGTGCTAGTCGAGGGTACTCTGGCTACACCTTC CSASRGYSGYTF - TRBV20-1 - TRBJ1-2
TGTGCCAGCAGCCAAGTTTCCCCCGGGGAGCTGTTTTTT CASSQVSPGELFF medium-sized TRBV14 - TRBJ2-2
TGTGCCTGGAGTGTAAAGGGACTGAAGTACCAAGAGACCCAGTACTTC CAWSVKGLKYQETQYF - TRBV30 - TRBJ2-5
TGTGCCAGCAGCGCAGGGAATAGCAATCAGCCCCAGCATTTT CASSAGNSNQPQHF - TRBV7-9 - TRBJ1-5